This passage covers 17 T cell receptor beta chains from one sample sequenced in a study of breast tumors, draining lymph nodes, adjacent tissues. From the multiplex PCR reads, TCRdb called clonotypes with MiXCR, one entry per CDR3 protein. The top ten clones hold 1% to 1.5% of a sample with 80,000 to 130,000 distinct CDR3 sequences, 21% of them seen once. Samples came from axillary lymph nodes draining the breast cancer. Source material: axillary lymph node tissue. The source of these receptors is a female donor with breast cancer. Some clones in this sample may be carry-over from other donors' samples.

This clonotype was counted many times. The chain is built from TRBV30 and TRBJ1-3; TRBD1 might be the D (5 bases). The ends were cut back, 8 bases at V and 4 bases at J, with 15 bases in the middle. This CDR3 is 13 amino acids long. Germline values: CDR1 GTSNPN, CDR2 SVGIG (reference sequence). CDR3 nucleotides: TGTGCCCATAACCGGGGGTCCGGAAACACCATATATTTT. This codes for CAHNRGSGNTIYF.

The chain combines TRBV19 with TRBJ1-1; D is uncertain. The V end lost 7 bases, the J end lost 1 base, and 7 bases lay between the germline ends. This CDR3 has 12 amino acids. Germline values: CDR1 LNHDA, CDR2 SQIVND (reference sequence). CDR3 bases: TGTGCCAGTAAGGGATGGAACACTGAAGCTTTCTTT. This codes for CASKGWNTEAFF.

The rearrangement uses TRBV28 and TRBJ2-4, with D perhaps assigned TRBD1 or TRBD2 (7 bases each). The CDR3 consists of 15 residues. From germline, CDR1 is MDHEN and CDR2 SYDVKM. Trimming stripped 5 bases from V and 8 bases from J, with 19 bases between. DNA of the CDR3: TGTGCCAGCAGTACATCACAGGGGAGGGGAGACATTCAGTACTTC. Translated, it gives CASSTSQGRGDIQYF.

This clonotype was recorded once. The rearrangement links TRBV5-4 to TRBJ1-1, with D perhaps TRBD1 (5 bases). Trimming removed 2 bases from V and 0 bases from J, with 11 bases in between. The CDR3 contains 15 residues. Germline V lookup: CDR1 SGHNT, CDR2 YYREEE (reference sequence). CDR3 loop: CASSLLGTLNTEAFF. The CDR3 DNA sequence: TGTGCCAGCAGCTTACTCGGGACCCTGAACACTGAAGCTTTCTTT.

This clonotype came up a few times. The rearrangement uses TRBV5-6 and TRBJ2-1; 7 bases match TRBD2. J gave up 4 bases and V 4 bases, and 14 bases lay outside the gene matches. Germline loops: CDR1 SGHDT, CDR2 YYEEEE. The CDR3 extends over 17 amino acids. As DNA, the CDR3 is TGTGCCAGCAGCCCACCGGGGGGTAGCGGAGCATACAATGAGCAGTTCTTC. Amino acid sequence: CASSPPGGSGAYNEQFF.

The table lists this clonotype with many counts. The chain is built from TRBV5-6 and TRBJ2-5; D uncertain. The V end lost 2 bases, the J end lost 7 bases, and 9 bases lay between the germline ends. The CDR3 is 12 residues long. Per the germline V gene, CDR1 is SGHDT and CDR2 is YYEEEE. As DNA, the CDR3 is TGTGCCAGCAGCTTCGGATCGGGGACCCAGTACTTC. This encodes CASSFGSGTQYF.

This clonotype is deemed medium-sized (0.01 to 0.1%). The chain recombines TRBV5-1 with TRBJ2-7, with 8 bases matching TRBD1. V lost 1 base to trimming and J lost 2 bases; unmatched junction nucleotides: 5. The CDR3 runs to 15 residues. CDR1 is SGHRS, CDR2 YFSETQ, per germline. The CDR3 region is CASSLQGAGTYEQYF. DNA of the CDR3: TGCGCCAGCAGCTTGCAGGGGGCTGGTACCTACGAGCAGTACTTC.

This clonotype was seen repeatedly, ten times or more. CDR3 region: CASSVDGGSYNEQFF. The CDR3 nucleotides read TGTGCCAGCAGCGTAGACGGGGGATCCTACAATGAGCAGTTCTTC. The J gene is TRBJ2-1, the V gene TRBV9; maybe TRBD2 (6 bases). Germline-derived CDR1 and CDR2 are SGDLS and YYNGEE. The ends were cut back, 0 bases at V and 1 base at J, with 8 bases in the middle. The CDR3 totals 15 residues.

This clonotype was counted ten times or more. The chain carries TRBV3-1 and TRBJ1-6, with D perhaps matching TRBD1 (5 bases). Trimming pared 4 bases from V and 7 bases from J, leaving 11 bases between. This CDR3 is 14 amino acids long. CDR1 LGHDT and CDR2 YNNKEL come from the germline V gene (reference sequence). As DNA, the CDR3 is TGTGCCAGCAGCCCCGGAGGGGACAATTCACCCCTCCACTTT. It encodes CASSPGGDNSPLHF.

Sample share makes this clonotype medium-sized. The chain employs TRBV7-8 and TRBJ2-7; D is ambiguous. CDR3 size: 12 residues. From germline, CDR1 is SGHVS and CDR2 FQNEAQ. The ends were cut back, 3 bases at V and 0 bases at J, with 3 bases in the middle. In DNA, the CDR3 is TGTGCCAGCAGCTTGAGCTCCTACGAGCAGTACTTC. Protein: CASSLSSYEQYF.

This clonotype has ten or more counts. V usage is TRBV15 and J usage is TRBJ1-5; 10 bases fit TRBD1. The junction had 4 bases not matched to a gene; V was cut back by 1 base and J by 4 bases. Per germline, CDR1 LNHNV and CDR2 YYDKDF (reference sequence). CDR3 length equals 16 residues. The CDR3 reads CATSRGLGQGNQPQHF. The CDR3 DNA reads TGTGCCACCAGCAGAGGATTGGGACAGGGGAATCAGCCCCAGCATTTT.

The sample holds many counts of this clonotype. The rearrangement uses TRBV20-1 and TRBJ2-3; weak D call: TRBD1 (5 bases). This CDR3 has 16 residues. Looked up from germline, CDR1 is DFQATT and CDR2 is SNEGSKA (reference sequence). V dropped 2 bases and J dropped 0 bases, with 15 bases sitting between them. Here the CDR3 reads CSARSYRKTSTDTQYF. DNA of the CDR3: TGCAGTGCTAGATCCTACAGGAAAACTAGCACAGATACGCAGTATTTT.

The sample holds a few counts of this clonotype. The chain joins TRBV18 to TRBJ1-2, with TRBD1 matching over 7 bases. The V segment lost 2 bases and the J segment 6 bases; nucleotides outside the gene matches: 3. This CDR3 is 13 amino acids long. The germline CDR1 and CDR2 sequences are KGHSH and LQKENI. The CDR3 reads CASSPRGQDGYTF. The CDR3 DNA reads as TGTGCCAGCTCACCAAGGGGGCAGGATGGCTACACCTTC.

The chain carries TRBV3-1 and TRBJ2-7, with 13 positions matching TRBD2. This CDR3 spans 18 amino acids. The V segment lost 7 bases and the J segment 3 bases; nucleotides outside the gene matches: 15. CDR1 and CDR2 from the germline V gene are LGHDT and YNNKEL (reference sequence). CDR3 bases: TGTGCCAGCAAGGGACACTTCACTAGCGGGAGGGAAAACTACGAGCAGTACTTC. It codes for CASKGHFTSGRENYEQYF.

This clonotype has a count of ten or more. The chain joins TRBV11-2 to TRBJ2-7; TRBD2 matches at 8 bases. Germline V gene sequence: CDR1 SGHAT, CDR2 FQNNGV. The CDR3 is 16 amino acids. V was clipped by 0 bases and J by 6 bases; unmatched bases: 10. For the CDR3, the DNA is TGTGCCAGCAGCTTAGATAGGGCTAGCGGGTCTTTCGAGCAGTACTTC. Amino acids: CASSLDRASGSFEQYF.

This clonotype was observed a handful of times. This sequence may be a read error, since a much larger clone differs from it by one base. V is TRBV6-5 and J is TRBJ1-2; D unclear. The CDR3 has 11 amino acids. V lost 8 bases, J lost 2 bases, and 6 bases lay in between. Germline-derived CDR1 and CDR2 are MNHEY and SVGAGI. The CDR3 sequence is CASRTNYGYTF. CDR3 coding DNA: TGTGCCAGCCGCACAAACTATGGCTACACCTTC.

This clonotype was seen many times. V and J are TRBV14 and TRBJ1-4; D might be TRBD1 (5 bases). Germline-derived CDR1 and CDR2 are SGHDN and FVKESK. The CDR3 sequence is 15 residues long. V lost 4 bases to trimming and J lost 4 bases, with 13 bases between them. CDR3 sequence reads: CASSPAGRGNEKLFF. CDR3 nucleotide sequence: TGTGCCAGCAGCCCCGCGGGGAGGGGTAATGAAAAACTGTTTTTT.